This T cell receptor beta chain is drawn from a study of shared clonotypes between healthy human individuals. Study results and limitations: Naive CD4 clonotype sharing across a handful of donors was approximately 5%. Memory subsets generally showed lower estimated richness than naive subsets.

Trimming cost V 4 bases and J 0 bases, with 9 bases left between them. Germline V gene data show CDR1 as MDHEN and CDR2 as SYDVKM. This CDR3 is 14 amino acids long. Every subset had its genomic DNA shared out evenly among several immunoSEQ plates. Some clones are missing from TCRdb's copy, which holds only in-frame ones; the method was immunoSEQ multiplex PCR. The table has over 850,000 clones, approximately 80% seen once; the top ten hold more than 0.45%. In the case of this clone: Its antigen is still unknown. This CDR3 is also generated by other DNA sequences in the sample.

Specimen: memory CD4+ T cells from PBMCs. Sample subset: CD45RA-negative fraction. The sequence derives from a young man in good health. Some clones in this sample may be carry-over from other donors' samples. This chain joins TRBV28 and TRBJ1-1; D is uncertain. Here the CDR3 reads CASSSPGMNTEAFF. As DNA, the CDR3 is TGTGCCAGCAGTTCGCCGGGAATGAACACTGAAGCTTTCTTT.